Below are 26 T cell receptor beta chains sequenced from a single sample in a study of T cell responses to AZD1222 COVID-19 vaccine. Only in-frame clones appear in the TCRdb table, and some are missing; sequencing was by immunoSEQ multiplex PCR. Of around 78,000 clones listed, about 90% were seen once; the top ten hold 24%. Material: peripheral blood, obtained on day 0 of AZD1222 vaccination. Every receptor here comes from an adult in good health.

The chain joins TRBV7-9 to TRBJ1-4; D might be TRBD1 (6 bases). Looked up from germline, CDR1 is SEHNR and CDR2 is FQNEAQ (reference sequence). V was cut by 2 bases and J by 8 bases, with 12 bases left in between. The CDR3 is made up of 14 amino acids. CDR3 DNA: TGTGCCAGCAGCTTACCGGGGGCCGGAGAAAAACTGTTTTTT. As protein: CASSLPGAGEKLFF.

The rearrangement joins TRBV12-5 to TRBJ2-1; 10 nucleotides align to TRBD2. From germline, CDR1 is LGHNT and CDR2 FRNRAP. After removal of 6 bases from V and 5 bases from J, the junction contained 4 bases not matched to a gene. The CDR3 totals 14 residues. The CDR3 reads CASGPLAGNNEQFF. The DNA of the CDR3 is TGTGCTAGTGGACCACTAGCGGGAAACAATGAGCAGTTCTTC.

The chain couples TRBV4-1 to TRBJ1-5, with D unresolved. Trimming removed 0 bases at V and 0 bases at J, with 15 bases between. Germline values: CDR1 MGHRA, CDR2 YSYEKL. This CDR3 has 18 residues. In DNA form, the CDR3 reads TGCGCCAGCAGCCAAGATCGGGCCCGTGGGGATAGCAATCAGCCCCAGCATTTT. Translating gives CASSQDRARGDSNQPQHF.

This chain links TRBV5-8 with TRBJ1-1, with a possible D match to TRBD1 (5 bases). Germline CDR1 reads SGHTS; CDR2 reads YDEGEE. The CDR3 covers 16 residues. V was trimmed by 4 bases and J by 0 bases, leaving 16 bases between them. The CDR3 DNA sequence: TGTGCCAGCAGCCTCGGGGGGGTACCGATGAACACTGAAGCTTTCTTT. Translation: CASSLGGVPMNTEAFF.

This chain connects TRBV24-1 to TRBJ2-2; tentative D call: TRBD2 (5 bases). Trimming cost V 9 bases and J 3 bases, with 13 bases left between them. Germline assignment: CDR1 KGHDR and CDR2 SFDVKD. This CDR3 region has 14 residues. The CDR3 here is CATGRGRDTGELFF. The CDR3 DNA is TGTGCCACCGGACGGGGTCGGGACACCGGGGAGCTGTTTTTT.

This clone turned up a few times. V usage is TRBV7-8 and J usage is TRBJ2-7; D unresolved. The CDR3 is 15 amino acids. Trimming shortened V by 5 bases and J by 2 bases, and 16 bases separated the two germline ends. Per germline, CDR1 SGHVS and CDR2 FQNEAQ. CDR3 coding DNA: TGTGCCAGCAGCCCGTCCCCCTCGGTTACCTACGAGCAGTACTTC. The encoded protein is CASSPSPSVTYEQYF. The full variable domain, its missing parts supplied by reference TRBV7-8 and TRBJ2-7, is GAGVSQSPRYKVAKRGQDVALRCDPISGHVSLFWYQQALGQGPEFLTYFQNEAQLDKSGLPSDRFFAERPEGSVSTLKIQRTQQEDSAVYLCASSPSPSVTYEQYFGPGTRLTVT.

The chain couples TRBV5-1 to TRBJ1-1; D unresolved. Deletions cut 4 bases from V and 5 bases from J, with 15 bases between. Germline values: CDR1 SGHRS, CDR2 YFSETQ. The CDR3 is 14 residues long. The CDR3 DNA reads TGCGCCAGCAGCCCCCAGGAACAGAGGACTGAAGCTTTCTTT. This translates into CASSPQEQRTEAFF.

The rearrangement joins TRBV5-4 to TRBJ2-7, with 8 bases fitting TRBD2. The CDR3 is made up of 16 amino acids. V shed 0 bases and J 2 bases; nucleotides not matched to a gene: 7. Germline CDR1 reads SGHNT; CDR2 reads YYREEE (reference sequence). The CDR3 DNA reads TGTGCCAGCAGCTTGGTAGGAAGCGGGAGACCCTACGAGCAGTACTTC. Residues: CASSLVGSGRPYEQYF.

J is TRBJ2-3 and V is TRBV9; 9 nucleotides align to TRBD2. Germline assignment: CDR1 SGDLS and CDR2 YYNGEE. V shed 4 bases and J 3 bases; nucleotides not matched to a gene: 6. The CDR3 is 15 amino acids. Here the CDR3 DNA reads TGTGCCAGCAGCCTGGGACTAGCTAGGACAGATACGCAGTATTTT. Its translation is CASSLGLARTDTQYF. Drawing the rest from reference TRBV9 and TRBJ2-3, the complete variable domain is DSGVTQTPKHLITATGQRVTLRCSPRSGDLSVYWYQQSLDQGLQFLIQYYNGEERAKGNILERFSAQQFPDLHSELNLSSLELGDSALYFCASSLGLARTDTQYFGPGTRLTVL.

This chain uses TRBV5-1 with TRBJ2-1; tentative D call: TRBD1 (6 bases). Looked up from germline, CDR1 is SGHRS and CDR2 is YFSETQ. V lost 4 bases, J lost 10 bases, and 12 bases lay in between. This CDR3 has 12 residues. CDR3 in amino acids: CASSLDSYEQFF. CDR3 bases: TGCGCCAGCAGCCTGGACAGTTACGAGCAGTTCTTC. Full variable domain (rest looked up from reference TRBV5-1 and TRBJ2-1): KAGVTQTPRYLIKTRGQQVTLSCSPISGHRSVSWYQQTPGQGLQFLFEYFSETQRNKGNFPGRFSGRQFSNSRSEMNVSTLELGDSALYLCASSLDSYEQFFGPGTRLTVL.

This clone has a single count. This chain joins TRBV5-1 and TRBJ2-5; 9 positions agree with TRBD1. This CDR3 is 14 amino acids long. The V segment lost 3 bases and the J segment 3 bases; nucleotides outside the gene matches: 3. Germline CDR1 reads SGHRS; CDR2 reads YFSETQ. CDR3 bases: TGCGCCAGCAGCTCGGGGACAGGGAAAGAGACCCAGTACTTC. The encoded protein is CASSSGTGKETQYF.

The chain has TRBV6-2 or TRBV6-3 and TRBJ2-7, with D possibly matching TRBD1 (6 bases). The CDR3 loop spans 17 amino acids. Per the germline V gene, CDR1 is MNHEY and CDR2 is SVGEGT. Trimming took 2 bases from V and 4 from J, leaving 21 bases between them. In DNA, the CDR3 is TGTGCCAGCAGTTACCCTAACACAGGGAAGTACCTTTACGAGCAGTACTTC. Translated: CASSYPNTGKYLYEQYF.

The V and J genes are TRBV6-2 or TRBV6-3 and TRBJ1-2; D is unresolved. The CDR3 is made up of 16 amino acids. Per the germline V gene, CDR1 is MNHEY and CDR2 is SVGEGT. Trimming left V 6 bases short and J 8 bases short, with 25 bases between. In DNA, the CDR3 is TGTGCCAGCAGCCCTACTCGGGAGTCCCCAGGCTACGGCTACACCTTC. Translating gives CASSPTRESPGYGYTF.

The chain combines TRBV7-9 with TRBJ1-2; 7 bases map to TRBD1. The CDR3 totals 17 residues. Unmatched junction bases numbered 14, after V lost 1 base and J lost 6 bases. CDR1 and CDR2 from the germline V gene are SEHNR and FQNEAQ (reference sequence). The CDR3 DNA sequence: TGTGCCAGCAGCTTAGTACGTCAGCACAGGGGTAATGATGGCTACACCTTC. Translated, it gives CASSLVRQHRGNDGYTF.

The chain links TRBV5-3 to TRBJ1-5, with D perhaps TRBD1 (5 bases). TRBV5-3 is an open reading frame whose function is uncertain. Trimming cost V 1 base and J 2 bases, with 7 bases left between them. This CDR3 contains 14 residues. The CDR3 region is CARSLIGGNQPQHF. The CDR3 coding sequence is TGTGCCAGAAGCTTGATAGGGGGCAATCAGCCCCAGCATTTT.

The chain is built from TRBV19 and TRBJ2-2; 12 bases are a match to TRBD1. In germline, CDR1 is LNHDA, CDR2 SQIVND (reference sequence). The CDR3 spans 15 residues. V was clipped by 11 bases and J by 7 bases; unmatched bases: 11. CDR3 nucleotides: TGTGCCGGCTCACCGGGACAGGGGGCAATCGGGGAGCTGTTTTTT. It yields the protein CAGSPGQGAIGELFF.

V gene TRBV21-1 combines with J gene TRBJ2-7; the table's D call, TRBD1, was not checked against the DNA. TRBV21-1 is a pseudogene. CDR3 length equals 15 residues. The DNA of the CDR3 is TGTGCCAGCATCCCTTTCAAAAAGGACAGGGGCGAGCAGTACTTC. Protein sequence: CASIPFKKDRGEQYF.

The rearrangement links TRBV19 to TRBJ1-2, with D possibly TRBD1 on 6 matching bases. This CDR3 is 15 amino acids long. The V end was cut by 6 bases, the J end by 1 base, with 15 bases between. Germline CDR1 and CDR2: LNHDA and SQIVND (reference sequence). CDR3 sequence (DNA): TGTGCCAGTAGCCTCAGGGGAGGAGGTAACTATGGCTACACCTTC. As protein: CASSLRGGGNYGYTF.

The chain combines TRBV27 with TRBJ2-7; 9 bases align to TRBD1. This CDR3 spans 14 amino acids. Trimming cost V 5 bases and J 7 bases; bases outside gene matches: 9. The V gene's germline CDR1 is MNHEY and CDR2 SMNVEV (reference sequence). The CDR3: CASSPPGQGGEQYF. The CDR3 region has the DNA TGTGCCAGCAGTCCACCGGGACAGGGCGGGGAGCAGTACTTC.

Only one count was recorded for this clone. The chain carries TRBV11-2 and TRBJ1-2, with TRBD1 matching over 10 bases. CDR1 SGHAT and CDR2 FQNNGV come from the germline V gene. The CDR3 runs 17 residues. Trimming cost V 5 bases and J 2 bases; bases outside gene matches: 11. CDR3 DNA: TGTGCCAGCAGCAAGTGGCCATGGACAGGGGGGAACTATGGCTACACCTTC. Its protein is CASSKWPWTGGNYGYTF. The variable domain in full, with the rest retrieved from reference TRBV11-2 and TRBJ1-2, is EAGVAQSPRYKIIEKRQSVAFWCNPISGHATLYWYQQILGQGPKLLIQFQNNGVVDDSQLPKDRFSAERLKGVDSTLKIQPAKLEDSAVYLCASSKWPWTGGNYGYTFGSGTRLTVV.

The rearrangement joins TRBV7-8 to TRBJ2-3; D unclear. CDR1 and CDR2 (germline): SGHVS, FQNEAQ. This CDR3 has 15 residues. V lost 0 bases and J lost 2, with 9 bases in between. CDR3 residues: CASSLANDYTDTQYF. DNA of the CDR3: TGTGCCAGCAGCTTAGCGAATGATTACACAGATACGCAGTATTTT.

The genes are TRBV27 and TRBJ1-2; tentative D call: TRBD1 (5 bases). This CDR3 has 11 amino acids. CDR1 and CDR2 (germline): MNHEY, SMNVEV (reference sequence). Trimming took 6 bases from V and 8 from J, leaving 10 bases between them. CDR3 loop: CASRGTIGYTF. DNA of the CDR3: TGTGCCAGCAGGGGGACGATAGGCTACACCTTC.

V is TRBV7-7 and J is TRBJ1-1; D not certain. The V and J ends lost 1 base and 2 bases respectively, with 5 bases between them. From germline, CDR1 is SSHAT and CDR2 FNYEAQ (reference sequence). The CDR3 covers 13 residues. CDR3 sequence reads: CASSLGQNTEAFF. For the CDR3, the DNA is TGTGCCAGCAGCTTAGGCCAAAACACTGAAGCTTTCTTT.

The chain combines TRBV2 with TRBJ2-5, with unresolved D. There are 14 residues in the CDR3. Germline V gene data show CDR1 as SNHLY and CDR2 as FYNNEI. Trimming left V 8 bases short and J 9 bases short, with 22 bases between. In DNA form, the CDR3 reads TGTGCCAGCTCCCTATCCGGGTCTCCTAAGGCCCAGTACTTC. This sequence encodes CASSLSGSPKAQYF.

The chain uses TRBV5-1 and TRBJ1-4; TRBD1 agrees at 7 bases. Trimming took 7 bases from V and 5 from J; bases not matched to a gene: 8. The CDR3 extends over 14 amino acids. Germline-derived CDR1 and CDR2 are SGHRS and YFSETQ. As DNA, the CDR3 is TGCGCCAGCTCCAGGGAGGGACAGAATGAAAAACTGTTTTTT. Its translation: CASSREGQNEKLFF. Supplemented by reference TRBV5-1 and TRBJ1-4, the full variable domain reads KAGVTQTPRYLIKTRGQQVTLSCSPISGHRSVSWYQQTPGQGLQFLFEYFSETQRNKGNFPGRFSGRQFSNSRSEMNVSTLELGDSALYLCASSREGQNEKLFFGSGTQLSVL.

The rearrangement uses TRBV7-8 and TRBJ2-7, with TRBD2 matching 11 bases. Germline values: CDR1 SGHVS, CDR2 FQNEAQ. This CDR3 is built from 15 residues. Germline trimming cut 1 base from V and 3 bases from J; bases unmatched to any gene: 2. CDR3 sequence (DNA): TGTGCCAGCAGCTTAGTTAGCGGGAGGGACTACGAGCAGTACTTC. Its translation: CASSLVSGRDYEQYF.